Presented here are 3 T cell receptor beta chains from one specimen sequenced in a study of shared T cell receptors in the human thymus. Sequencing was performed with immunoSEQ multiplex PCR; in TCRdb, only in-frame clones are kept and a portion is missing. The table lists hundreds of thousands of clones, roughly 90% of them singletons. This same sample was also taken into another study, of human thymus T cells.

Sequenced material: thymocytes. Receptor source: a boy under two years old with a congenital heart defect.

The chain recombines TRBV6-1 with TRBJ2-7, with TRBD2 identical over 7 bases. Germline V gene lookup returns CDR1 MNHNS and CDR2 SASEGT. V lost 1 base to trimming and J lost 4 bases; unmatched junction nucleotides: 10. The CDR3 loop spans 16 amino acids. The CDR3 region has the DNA TGTGCCAGCAGTGAAGGTAATAGCGGGTTAGTTTACGAGCAGTACTTC. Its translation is CASSEGNSGLVYEQYF.

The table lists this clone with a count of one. CDR3 coding DNA: TGCGCCAGCAGCCAAGATCAGTCGTGGCAGGGGCGAACTATTAACTATGGCTACACCTTC. Protein: CASSQDQSWQGRTINYGYTF. The chain uses TRBV4-3 and TRBJ1-2, with TRBD1 as a possible D gene (6 bases). The CDR3 spans 20 residues. CDR1 is LGHNA, CDR2 YSLEER, per germline. Deletions cut 0 bases from V and 1 base from J, with 24 bases between.

The CDR3 DNA reads as TGTGCCAGCAGCCAAGATCTGGGGGGAGGGAGGGAGACCCAGTACTTC. Its protein is CASSQDLGGGRETQYF. The chain carries TRBV14 and TRBJ2-5, with TRBD2 matching over 7 bases. V lost 0 bases to trimming and J lost 5 bases; unmatched junction nucleotides: 9. Germline values: CDR1 SGHDN, CDR2 FVKESK. The CDR3 runs 16 residues.